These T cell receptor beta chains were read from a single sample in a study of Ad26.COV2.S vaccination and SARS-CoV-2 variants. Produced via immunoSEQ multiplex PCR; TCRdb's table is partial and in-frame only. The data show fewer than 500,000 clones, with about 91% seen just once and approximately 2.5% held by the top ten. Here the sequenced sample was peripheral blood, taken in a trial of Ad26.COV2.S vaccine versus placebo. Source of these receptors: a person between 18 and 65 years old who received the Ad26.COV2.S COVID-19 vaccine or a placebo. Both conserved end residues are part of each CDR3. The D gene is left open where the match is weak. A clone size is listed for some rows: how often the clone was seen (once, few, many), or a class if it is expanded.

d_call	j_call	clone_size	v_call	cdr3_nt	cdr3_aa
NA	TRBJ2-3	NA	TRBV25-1	TGTGCCAGCAGTGGACTACGTACGCAGTATTTT	CASSGLRTQYF
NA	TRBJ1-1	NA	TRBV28	TGTGCCAGCAGTCGCTTGGGGGGCGCGAACACTGAAGCTTTCTTT	CASSRLGGANTEAFF
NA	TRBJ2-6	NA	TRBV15	TGTGCCACCAGCAGAGGTCAATCATCTGGGGCCAACGTCCTGACTTTC	CATSRGQSSGANVLTF
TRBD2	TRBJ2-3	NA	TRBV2	TGTGCCAGCACTTGGACTAGCGGATCCACAGATACGCAGTATTTT	CASTWTSGSTDTQYF
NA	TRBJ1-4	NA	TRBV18	TGTGCCAGCTCACCACCTATGGGTGAAAAACTGTTTTTT	CASSPPMGEKLFF
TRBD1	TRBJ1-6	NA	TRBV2	TGTGCCATGTTGAGGGACAGGGGCTTGTCACCCCTCCACTTT	CAMLRDRGLSPLHF
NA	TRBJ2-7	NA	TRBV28	TGTGCCAGCAGTCTCAAGTACCGGAGCTCCTACGAGCAGTACTTC	CASSLKYRSSYEQYF
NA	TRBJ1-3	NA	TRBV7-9	TGTGCCAGCAGCTTGGCCGCTGGAAACACCATATATTTT	CASSLAAGNTIYF
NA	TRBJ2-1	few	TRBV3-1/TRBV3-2	TGTGCCAGCAGCCAAGGGCCTAGCATTAAGTCTCCTAACAATGAGCAGTTCTTC	CASSQGPSIKSPNNEQFF
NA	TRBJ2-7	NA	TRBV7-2	TGTGCCAGCAGTTCAGGAGGACTCCCGCCGGAGGAGCAGTACTTC	CASSSGGLPPEEQYF
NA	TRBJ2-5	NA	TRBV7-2	TGTGCCAGCAGCTTGTCCACCGGGGAGACCCAGTACTTC	CASSLSTGETQYF
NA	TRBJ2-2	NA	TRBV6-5	TGTGCCAGCAGTTACTGGCTACCCGGGGAGCTGTTTTTT	CASSYWLPGELFF
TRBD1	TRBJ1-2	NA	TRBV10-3	TGTGCCATCAGTCTACAGGGGAGTAAAGATGGCTACACCTTC	CAISLQGSKDGYTF
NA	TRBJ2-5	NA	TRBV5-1	TGCGCCAGCAGGGTGGTGGGGACGGCCCAAGAGACCCAGTACTTC	CASRVVGTAQETQYF
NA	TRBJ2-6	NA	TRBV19	TGTGCCAGTAGTATAAAAAGACCTTCAGTGAATTCTTGGGGGCTTATCGGGGCCAACGTCCTGACTTTC	CASSIKRPSVNSWGLIGANVLTF
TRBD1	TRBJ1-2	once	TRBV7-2	TGTGCCAGCAGCTTAGTCCAACAGGGGAGCTATGGCTACACCTTC	CASSLVQQGSYGYTF
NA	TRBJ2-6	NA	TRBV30	TGTGCCTGGTCCCCGGGGCCTGGGGCCAACGTCCTGACTTTC	CAWSPGPGANVLTF
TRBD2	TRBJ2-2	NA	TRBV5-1	TGCGCCAGCAGCCCGGGACTAGCGGGTTCCACCGGGGAGCTGTTTTTT	CASSPGLAGSTGELFF
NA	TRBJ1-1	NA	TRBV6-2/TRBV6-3	TGTGCCAGCAGTTACGGGAAGGTCGGGATTTTCACTGAAGCTTTCTTT	CASSYGKVGIFTEAFF
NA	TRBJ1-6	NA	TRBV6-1	TGTGCCAGCAGTGAAGCGGGGCTCTGGACCGATAATTCACCCCTCCACTTT	CASSEAGLWTDNSPLHF